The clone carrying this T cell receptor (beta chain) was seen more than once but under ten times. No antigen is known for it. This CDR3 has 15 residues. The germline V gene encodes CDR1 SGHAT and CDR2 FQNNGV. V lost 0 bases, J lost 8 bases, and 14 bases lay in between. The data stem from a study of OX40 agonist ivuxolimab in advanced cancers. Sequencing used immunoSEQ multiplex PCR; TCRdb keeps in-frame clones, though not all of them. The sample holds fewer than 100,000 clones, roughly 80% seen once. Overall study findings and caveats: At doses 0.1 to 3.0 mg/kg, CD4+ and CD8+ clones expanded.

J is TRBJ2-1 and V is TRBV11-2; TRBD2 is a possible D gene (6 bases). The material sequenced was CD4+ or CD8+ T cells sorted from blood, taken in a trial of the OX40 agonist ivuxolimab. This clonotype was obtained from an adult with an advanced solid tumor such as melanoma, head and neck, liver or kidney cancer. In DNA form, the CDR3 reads TGTGCCAGCAGCTTAGAAGGGTATAGCGGCGATGAGCAGTTCTTC. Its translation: CASSLEGYSGDEQFF.